Shown below are 25 T cell receptor beta chains from a single sample sequenced in a study of T cells in Graves' hyperthyroidism and ophthalmopathy. There were TCR beta CDR3 regions amplified from RNA transcripts. The HTBI set primed first-round TCR CDR3 RT-PCR. TCRdb re-derived calls from the multiplex PCR reads in MiXCR, one entry per CDR3 protein. Here the sample spans hundreds of thousands of distinct CDR3 sequences, around 38% being singletons. The sample consisted of blood. Receptor source: a man younger than 30 with Graves' hyperthyroidism.

The V and J genes are TRBV12-3 or TRBV12-4 and TRBJ2-5; 7 bases match TRBD1. The V segment lost 6 bases and the J segment 5 bases; nucleotides outside the gene matches: 6. The CDR3 extends over 13 amino acids. The CDR3 reads CASRSGQEETQYF. The CDR3 DNA sequence: TGTGCCAGCAGATCCGGACAGGAGGAGACCCAGTACTTC.

This clonotype occurred a few times. This rearrangement joins TRBV7-9 to TRBJ1-1, with D tentatively TRBD1 (6 bases). Trimming cost V 5 bases and J 0 bases, with 19 bases left between them. The CDR3 loop spans 17 amino acids. The germline gives CDR1 SEHNR, CDR2 FQNEAQ (reference sequence). CDR3 protein: CASSVMTGLRMNTEAFF. DNA for the CDR3: TGTGCCAGCAGCGTTATGACAGGACTCCGCATGAACACTGAAGCTTTCTTT.

This chain uses TRBV10-3 with TRBJ1-2; D remains ambiguous. The V gene lost 3 bases and the J gene lost 4 bases, with 12 bases spanning the gap. Per germline, CDR1 ENHRY and CDR2 SYGVKD. The CDR3 runs 14 residues. The CDR3 bases are TGTGCCATCAGTGACCCGGACCTCGGCTATGGCTACACCTTC. This sequence encodes CAISDPDLGYGYTF.

This clonotype was seen repeatedly, ten times or more. The chain is built from TRBV12-3 or TRBV12-4 and TRBJ1-2; 7 nucleotides match TRBD1. The CDR3 consists of 12 residues. V lost 8 bases and J lost 3; bases outside the gene matches: 3. Here the CDR3 DNA reads TGTGCCAGCGACGGGACAGACTATGGCTACACCTTC. It is translated as CASDGTDYGYTF.

In regard to this clonotype: A much larger clone differs by one base, so this may be a read error. The genes are TRBV10-2 and TRBJ1-4; a weak D match, TRBD1 (6 bases). Germline V gives CDR1 WSHSY, CDR2 SAAADI. CDR3 length equals 15 residues. The CDR3 sequence is CASSEAGALREKLVF. Here the CDR3 DNA reads TGCGCCAGCAGTGAGGCAGGGGCCCTCAGGGAGAAACTGGTTTTT.

This clonotype appeared many times. The rearrangement uses TRBV25-1 and TRBJ1-1; tentative D call: TRBD1 (5 bases). Germline V gene sequence: CDR1 MGHDK, CDR2 SYGVNS. Trimming stripped 3 bases from V and 7 bases from J, with 15 bases between. This CDR3 has 14 amino acids. The CDR3 DNA is TGTGCCAGCAGTGACATTGGACATGAGATTGAAGCTTTCTTT. The encoded protein is CASSDIGHEIEAFF.

The chain carries TRBV29-1 and TRBJ2-6; D uncertain. The germline gives CDR1 SQVTM, CDR2 ANQGSEA. This CDR3 contains 12 residues. Between the trimmed V and J ends, which lost 8 bases and 0 bases, there was a span of 5 bases. The CDR3 reads CSLSSGANVLTF. The CDR3 nucleotides are TGCAGCTTAAGCTCTGGGGCCAACGTCCTGACTTTC.

V gene TRBV7-3 combines with J gene TRBJ1-5; a possible D gene is TRBD1 (6 bases). V was shortened by 5 bases and J by 7 bases, with 27 bases between the two germline ends. Germline V gene data show CDR1 as SGHTA and CDR2 as FQGTGA. CDR3 length: 18 amino acids. CDR3 region: CASSPGVGQDSSGQPQHF. In DNA form, the CDR3 reads TGTGCCAGCAGCCCAGGTGTGGGGCAGGACAGTTCAGGACAGCCCCAGCATTTT.

V is TRBV7-9 and J is TRBJ2-7; D is possibly TRBD1 or TRBD2 (5 bases each). The CDR3 is 15 amino acids. Germline-derived CDR1 and CDR2 are SEHNR and FQNEAQ (reference sequence). V lost 4 bases to trimming and J lost 1 base, with 14 bases between them. CDR3 bases: TGTGCCAGCAGCTGCCGGGACGGAAATTCCTACGAGCAGTACTTC. Translation gives CASSCRDGNSYEQYF.

Details on this clonotype: Relative to the germline gene, one junction end is altered; a read error may explain this. V usage is TRBV11-2 and J usage is TRBJ1-1; a possible D gene is TRBD1 (5 bases). Germline V gene data show CDR1 as SGHAT and CDR2 as FQNNGV. This CDR3 is 14 amino acids long. In nucleotides, the CDR3 is TGTGCCAGCAGCTTCGTCTTGGGGGAGACTGGAGCTTTCTTT. Translated: CASSFVLGETGAFF.

At least ten counts were recorded for this clonotype. This chain connects TRBV24-1 to TRBJ2-7; TRBD2 aligns across 7 bases. The CDR3 sequence is 11 residues long. CDR1 KGHDR and CDR2 SFDVKD come from the germline V gene. Trimming took 6 bases from V and 6 from J; bases not matched to a gene: 1. As DNA, the CDR3 is TGTGCCACCAGTACGGGAGGCGAGCAGTACTTC. As protein: CATSTGGEQYF.

This clonotype was seen repeatedly, ten times or more. This chain connects TRBV29-1 to TRBJ1-2; D unclear. The CDR3 extends over 12 amino acids. Germline-derived CDR1 and CDR2 are SQVTM and ANQGSEA. V gave up 5 bases and J gave up 1 base, with 8 bases separating them. CDR3 DNA: TGCAGCGTTAGCAGGCTTAACTATGGCTACACCTTC. This encodes CSVSRLNYGYTF.

This clonotype has a handful of counts. The chain uses TRBV7-8 and TRBJ2-7; D is possibly TRBD2 (7 bases). V dropped 6 bases and J dropped 2 bases, with 17 bases sitting between them. This CDR3 has 15 residues. Per germline, CDR1 SGHVS and CDR2 FQNEAQ. As DNA, the CDR3 is TGTGCCAGCAGAGAGTCGGGGGGCCGTCCCTACGAGCAGTACTTC. Translated, it gives CASRESGGRPYEQYF.

Worth noting for this clonotype: A much larger clonotype is one base distant, so this may be a read error. The rearrangement joins TRBV10-3 to TRBJ1-1; D gene uncertain. Germline V CDR1 and CDR2: ENHRY, SYGVKD. CDR3 size: 13 residues. Here the CDR3 reads CAISLGGLTEASF. CDR3 DNA sequence: TGTGCCATCTCTTTGGGAGGGCTCACTGAAGCTTCCTTT.

The table lists this clonotype with many counts. The V call is TRBV29-1, the J call TRBJ1-1, with TRBD1 as a possible D gene (5 bases). Germline CDR1 is SQVTM and CDR2 is ANQGSEA. The V end was cut by 3 bases, the J end by 1 base, with 9 bases between. The CDR3 contains 13 residues. The CDR3 reads CSVESRGNTEAFF. The CDR3 bases are TGCAGCGTTGAGTCTAGGGGGAACACTGAAGCTTTCTTT.

The chain has TRBV7-9 and TRBJ1-2; D is unclear. Trimming cost V 5 bases and J 6 bases, with 16 bases left between them. Germline-derived CDR1 and CDR2 are SEHNR and FQNEAQ (reference sequence). There are 14 residues in the CDR3. The CDR3 here is CASSPRTSGDGYTF. For the CDR3, the DNA is TGTGCCAGCAGCCCCAGGACTAGCGGGGATGGCTACACCTTC.

A few counts support this clonotype. This chain links TRBV19 with TRBJ2-7, with D perhaps TRBD1 or TRBD2 (7 bases each). CDR3 size: 15 residues. Germline V gene sequence: CDR1 LNHDA, CDR2 SQIVND (reference sequence). The V gene lost 6 bases and the J gene lost 2 bases, with 17 bases spanning the gap. For the CDR3, the DNA is TGTGCCAGTAGCCCATCAGGGGGGGGCACCTACGAGCAGTACTTC. Translating it yields CASSPSGGGTYEQYF.

V gene TRBV29-1 combines with J gene TRBJ2-2; D unresolved. CDR1 is SQVTM, CDR2 ANQGSEA, per germline. The CDR3 totals 14 residues. V lost 5 bases, J lost 0 bases, and 10 bases lay in between. CDR3 loop: CSVLTFSNTGELFF. The CDR3 region has the DNA TGCAGCGTTTTGACGTTTTCGAACACCGGGGAGCTGTTTTTT.

In regard to this clonotype: One base away lies a much larger clone, so this may be a sequencing read error. The chain combines TRBV2 with TRBJ1-5, with 8 bases identical to TRBD1. Germline CDR1 SNHLY, CDR2 FYNNEI. The CDR3 totals 19 residues. J was trimmed by 3 bases and V by 7 bases; bases with no gene match: 20. DNA of the CDR3: TGTGCCAGCACCCCATGGACAGGGAAGATGGGTCAGGACAATCAGCCCCAGCATTTT. Its protein product is CASTPWTGKMGQDNQPQHF. The full variable domain, completed using reference TRBV2 and TRBJ1-5, is EPEVTQTPSHQVTQMGQEVILRCVPISNHLYFYWYRQILGQKVEFLVSFYNNEISEKSEIFDDQFSVERPDGSNFTLKIRSTKLEDSAMYFCASTPWTGKMGQDNQPQHFGDGTRLSIL.

This chain links TRBV7-3 with TRBJ2-2; maybe TRBD2 (6 bases). Germline V gene lookup returns CDR1 SGHTA and CDR2 FQGTGA. CDR3 length: 14 amino acids. V dropped 5 bases and J dropped 3 bases, with 10 bases sitting between them. CDR3 region: CASSGQRDTGELFF. The DNA of the CDR3 is TGTGCCAGCAGCGGCCAGCGGGACACCGGGGAGCTGTTTTTT.

There are a few counts of this clonotype. The chain couples TRBV19 to TRBJ2-5; 8 nucleotides line up with TRBD2. V trimming: 3 bases; J trimming: 4 bases; junction bases outside the gene matches: 10. Germline lookup yields CDR1 LNHDA and CDR2 SQIVND (reference sequence). CDR3 length: 16 amino acids. The DNA of the CDR3 is TGTGCCAGTAGTATGGTAGCGGGGTATCCCGCAGAGACCCAGTACTTC. Its translation: CASSMVAGYPAETQYF.

Of note for this clonotype: The junction departs from germline at one end; a sequencing error may be responsible. The J gene is TRBJ2-5, the V gene TRBV7-9, with D perhaps assigned TRBD1 or TRBD2 (5 bases each). The CDR3 is 11 amino acids. Germline CDR1 is SEHNR and CDR2 is FQNEAQ (reference sequence). The chain's CDR3 is CASSLEGDGDF. For the CDR3, the DNA is TGTGCCAGCAGCTTAGAAGGGGACGGTGACTTC.

This clonotype was recorded a few times. The chain's CDR3 is CACNSPGQEETQYF. The DNA for the CDR3 is TGTGCCTGTAACTCCCCGGGACAGGAAGAGACCCAGTACTTC. This chain connects TRBV19 to TRBJ2-5; TRBD1 matches 8 bases. Germline V gives CDR1 LNHDA, CDR2 SQIVND (reference sequence). The CDR3 is 14 amino acids. The ends lost 11 bases at V and 3 bases at J; junction bases unmatched: 11.

The table lists this clonotype with a few counts. This chain links TRBV19 with TRBJ1-1; the D gene is possibly TRBD1 (6 bases). Germline assignment: CDR1 LNHDA and CDR2 SQIVND (reference sequence). Trimming removed 3 bases from V and 0 bases from J, with 11 bases in between. The CDR3 sequence is 15 residues long. CDR3 residues: CASSIMGQLNTEAFF. CDR3 DNA sequence: TGTGCCAGTAGTATCATGGGACAACTGAACACTGAAGCTTTCTTT. Filled out from reference TRBV19 and TRBJ1-1, the complete variable domain reads DGGITQSPKYLFRKEGQNVTLSCEQNLNHDAMYWYRQDPGQGLRLIYYSQIVNDFQKGDIAEGYSVSREKKESFPLTVTSAQKNPTAFYLCASSIMGQLNTEAFFGQGTRLTVV.

J is TRBJ2-7 and V is TRBV14; D remains unclear. This CDR3 has 15 residues. The V gene lost 0 bases and the J gene lost 3 bases, with 12 bases spanning the gap. CDR1 is SGHDN and CDR2 is FVKESK in the germline V gene. Here the CDR3 DNA reads TGTGCCAGCAGCCAAGAGGGCCACCCGAGCTACGAGCAGTACTTC. It codes for CASSQEGHPSYEQYF.